Listed below are T cell receptor beta chains from one sample, sequenced in a study of blood T cell repertoires in COVID-19. Profiling relied on immunoSEQ multiplex PCR, and the TCRdb table lists in-frame clones only, not all of them. The sample has fewer than 400,000 clones; roughly nine tenths are singletons. Sequenced: PBMCs or T cells enriched from blood (not recorded which). The receptor source for this set is a woman in her twenties or thirties who had recovered from COVID-19. Both conserved end residues are part of each CDR3. The order of the fields is D gene, J gene, clone size, V gene, CDR3 protein, CDR3 DNA. D genes are given only for firm matches. The size of a clone is reported for some rows only, either as once, few or many, or as a class for expanded clones.

D gene: TRBD1; J gene: TRBJ2-3; clone size: NA; V gene: TRBV11-3; CDR3 protein: CASSPPDRVADTQYF; CDR3 DNA: TGTGCCAGCAGCCCGCCGGACAGGGTAGCAGATACGCAGTATTTT
D gene: NA; J gene: TRBJ1-2; clone size: NA; V gene: TRBV12-3/TRBV12-4; CDR3 protein: CASSAPGDYGYTF; CDR3 DNA: TGTGCCAGCAGTGCCCCAGGGGACTATGGCTACACCTTC
D gene: NA; J gene: TRBJ1-2; clone size: NA; V gene: TRBV18; CDR3 protein: CASSPSRGVGGYTF; CDR3 DNA: TGTGCCAGCTCACCATCTCGGGGGGTCGGTGGCTACACCTTC
D gene: NA; J gene: TRBJ2-7; clone size: NA; V gene: TRBV28; CDR3 protein: CASRLGGIARHEQYF; CDR3 DNA: TGTGCCAGCAGATTAGGGGGGATAGCGAGGCACGAGCAGTACTTC
D gene: NA; J gene: TRBJ2-7; clone size: once; V gene: TRBV6-2/TRBV6-3; CDR3 protein: CASSQLAVSYEQYF; CDR3 DNA: TGTGCCAGCAGCCAATTAGCGGTGAGTTACGAGCAGTACTTC
D gene: TRBD1; J gene: TRBJ1-2; clone size: once; V gene: TRBV10-3; CDR3 protein: CAIRMGQGSGYTF; CDR3 DNA: TGTGCCATCAGGATGGGACAGGGGAGTGGCTACACCTTC
D gene: NA; J gene: TRBJ2-3; clone size: NA; V gene: TRBV12-3/TRBV12-4; CDR3 protein: CASSFTPTDTQYF; CDR3 DNA: TGTGCCAGCAGTTTCACTCCCACAGATACGCAGTATTTT
D gene: TRBD2; J gene: TRBJ2-7; clone size: NA; V gene: TRBV6-1; CDR3 protein: CASSEAGGKQYF; CDR3 DNA: TGTGCCAGCAGTGAAGCCGGGGGGAAGCAGTACTTC
D gene: NA; J gene: TRBJ2-3; clone size: NA; V gene: TRBV6-5; CDR3 protein: CASGGGSTDTQYF; CDR3 DNA: TGTGCCAGCGGAGGTGGCAGCACAGATACGCAGTATTTT
D gene: NA; J gene: TRBJ2-7; clone size: NA; V gene: TRBV5-6; CDR3 protein: CASSLVRGNPYEQYF; CDR3 DNA: TGTGCCAGCAGCTTGGTGCGAGGGAATCCCTACGAGCAGTACTTC
D gene: TRBD2; J gene: TRBJ2-1; clone size: once; V gene: TRBV24-1; CDR3 protein: CATSPAGTSGPNEQFF; CDR3 DNA: TGTGCCACCAGTCCCGCCGGGACTAGCGGCCCCAATGAGCAGTTCTTC
D gene: TRBD1; J gene: TRBJ2-1; clone size: NA; V gene: TRBV29-1; CDR3 protein: CSVEDRSGGYEQFF; CDR3 DNA: TGCAGCGTTGAAGATCGGTCAGGGGGCTATGAGCAGTTCTTC
D gene: TRBD1; J gene: TRBJ1-2; clone size: NA; V gene: TRBV28; CDR3 protein: CASSLVETGSKDTF; CDR3 DNA: TGTGCCAGCAGTTTAGTTGAGACAGGGTCGAAAGACACCTTC
D gene: NA; J gene: TRBJ1-4; clone size: NA; V gene: TRBV11-3; CDR3 protein: CASSLTGNEKLFF; CDR3 DNA: TGTGCCAGCAGCTTAACGGGGAATGAAAAACTGTTTTTT
D gene: TRBD1; J gene: TRBJ1-2; clone size: once; V gene: TRBV11-3; CDR3 protein: CASSLGGQGGKNYGYTF; CDR3 DNA: TGTGCCAGCAGCTTAGGCGGACAGGGTGGAAAGAACTATGGCTACACCTTC
D gene: NA; J gene: TRBJ1-2; clone size: few; V gene: TRBV30; CDR3 protein: CAWDTGNRYGYTF; CDR3 DNA: TGTGCCTGGGATACAGGGAACCGCTATGGCTACACCTTC
D gene: TRBD1; J gene: TRBJ2-5; clone size: NA; V gene: TRBV7-2; CDR3 protein: CASSFSPGGAFQQETQYF; CDR3 DNA: TGTGCCAGCAGCTTTTCCCCAGGGGGCGCATTCCAACAGGAGACCCAGTACTTC
D gene: NA; J gene: TRBJ1-2; clone size: NA; V gene: TRBV7-2; CDR3 protein: CASSERGWVGYTF; CDR3 DNA: TGTGCCAGCAGCGAGAGGGGGTGGGTTGGCTACACCTTC
D gene: TRBD2; J gene: TRBJ2-1; clone size: NA; V gene: TRBV19; CDR3 protein: CASNERGKIGTSGRGYNEQFF; CDR3 DNA: TGTGCCAGTAACGAAAGGGGGAAAATCGGGACTAGCGGGAGGGGTTACAATGAGCAGTTCTTC
D gene: TRBD1; J gene: TRBJ2-2; clone size: once; V gene: TRBV19; CDR3 protein: CASSIEGGAPGELFF; CDR3 DNA: TGTGCCAGTAGTATAGAAGGGGGCGCTCCCGGGGAGCTGTTTTTT
D gene: NA; J gene: TRBJ2-3; clone size: NA; V gene: TRBV11-2; CDR3 protein: CASSDPKGADTQYF; CDR3 DNA: TGTGCCAGCAGCGATCCTAAGGGGGCAGATACGCAGTATTTT
D gene: TRBD2; J gene: TRBJ2-3; clone size: NA; V gene: TRBV5-1; CDR3 protein: CASSSGLAGRVTQYF; CDR3 DNA: TGCGCCAGCAGCTCAGGACTAGCGGGAAGGGTTACGCAGTATTTT
D gene: TRBD1; J gene: TRBJ1-5; clone size: NA; V gene: TRBV25-1; CDR3 protein: CASSPGDRGNQPQHF; CDR3 DNA: TGTGCCAGCAGCCCTGGGGACAGGGGAAATCAGCCCCAGCATTTT
D gene: TRBD1; J gene: TRBJ2-4; clone size: once; V gene: TRBV6-1; CDR3 protein: CASSEFGQGEPHSVKNIQYF; CDR3 DNA: TGTGCCAGCAGTGAATTTGGACAGGGGGAGCCCCATTCCGTCAAAAACATTCAGTACTTC
D gene: NA; J gene: TRBJ1-5; clone size: NA; V gene: TRBV19; CDR3 protein: CASREGGRVAQPQHF; CDR3 DNA: TGTGCCAGTAGGGAAGGCGGCAGGGTGGCTCAGCCCCAGCATTTT
D gene: NA; J gene: TRBJ2-1; clone size: once; V gene: TRBV2; CDR3 protein: CASVMGVSGNEQFF; CDR3 DNA: TGTGCCAGCGTAATGGGAGTGAGCGGCAATGAGCAGTTCTTC
D gene: NA; J gene: TRBJ1-1; clone size: NA; V gene: TRBV18; CDR3 protein: CASSPTGMNTEAFF; CDR3 DNA: TGTGCCAGCTCACCAACAGGAATGAACACTGAAGCTTTCTTT
D gene: NA; J gene: TRBJ2-7; clone size: NA; V gene: TRBV15; CDR3 protein: CATSRDRGSEQYF; CDR3 DNA: TGTGCCACCAGCAGAGATCGAGGTTCCGAGCAGTACTTC
D gene: TRBD2; J gene: TRBJ2-1; clone size: NA; V gene: TRBV27; CDR3 protein: CASSRTGVTGLAGNYEQFF; CDR3 DNA: TGTGCCAGCAGCCGTACAGGGGTCACTGGACTAGCGGGAAACTATGAGCAGTTCTTC
D gene: NA; J gene: TRBJ2-6; clone size: NA; V gene: TRBV5-4; CDR3 protein: CASSLAGSSGANVPTF; CDR3 DNA: TGTGCCAGCAGCTTGGCCGGCAGCTCTGGGGCCAACGTCCCGACTTTC
D gene: TRBD1; J gene: TRBJ2-5; clone size: NA; V gene: TRBV28; CDR3 protein: CASRLGQGGEETQYF; CDR3 DNA: TGTGCCAGCAGGCTAGGACAGGGGGGGGAAGAGACCCAGTACTTC
D gene: NA; J gene: TRBJ1-3; clone size: once; V gene: TRBV7-2; CDR3 protein: CASSLDTIGGRNTIYF; CDR3 DNA: TGTGCCAGCAGCTTAGACACAATCGGGGGGCGAAACACCATATATTTT
D gene: TRBD2; J gene: TRBJ2-7; clone size: NA; V gene: TRBV28; CDR3 protein: CASSAGTSGGREQYF; CDR3 DNA: TGTGCCAGCAGTGCTGGGACTAGCGGGGGGAGGGAGCAGTACTTC
D gene: NA; J gene: TRBJ1-2; clone size: NA; V gene: TRBV4-3; CDR3 protein: CASSQEYGYGYTF; CDR3 DNA: TGCGCCAGCAGCCAAGAGTACGGCTATGGCTACACCTTC
D gene: NA; J gene: TRBJ2-3; clone size: NA; V gene: TRBV9; CDR3 protein: CASSVQAAGTDTQYF; CDR3 DNA: TGTGCCAGCAGCGTACAAGCTGCGGGCACAGATACGCAGTATTTT
D gene: TRBD1; J gene: TRBJ1-5; clone size: once; V gene: TRBV19; CDR3 protein: CASSILDRVSNQPQHF; CDR3 DNA: TGTGCCAGTAGTATTCTCGACAGGGTTAGCAATCAGCCCCAGCATTTT
D gene: NA; J gene: TRBJ2-2; clone size: NA; V gene: TRBV27; CDR3 protein: CASSLEAPGELFF; CDR3 DNA: TGTGCCAGCAGCCTCGAGGCCCCCGGGGAGCTGTTTTTT
D gene: TRBD2; J gene: TRBJ2-3; clone size: NA; V gene: TRBV7-3; CDR3 protein: CASSPGGPDTQYF; CDR3 DNA: TGTGCCAGCAGCCCGGGGGGGCCAGATACGCAGTATTTT
D gene: NA; J gene: TRBJ1-1; clone size: NA; V gene: TRBV6-5; CDR3 protein: CASSYSYRTNTEAFF; CDR3 DNA: TGTGCCAGCAGTTACTCGTACAGGACCAACACTGAAGCTTTCTTT
D gene: NA; J gene: TRBJ1-6; clone size: NA; V gene: TRBV6-5; CDR3 protein: CASREGGNSPLHF; CDR3 DNA: TGTGCCAGCAGAGAGGGCGGAAATTCACCCCTCCACTTT
D gene: NA; J gene: TRBJ2-3; clone size: NA; V gene: TRBV27; CDR3 protein: CASSFLSRGGPTDTQYF; CDR3 DNA: TGTGCCAGCAGTTTTTTGAGTCGGGGAGGACCCACAGATACGCAGTATTTT
D gene: NA; J gene: TRBJ1-5; clone size: NA; V gene: TRBV20-1; CDR3 protein: CSASPGAPNQPQHF; CDR3 DNA: TGCAGTGCTAGTCCAGGGGCACCTAATCAGCCCCAGCATTTT
D gene: TRBD1; J gene: TRBJ1-1; clone size: NA; V gene: TRBV30; CDR3 protein: CAWSVGQPNTEAFF; CDR3 DNA: TGTGCCTGGAGCGTGGGACAGCCTAACACTGAAGCTTTCTTT
D gene: NA; J gene: TRBJ1-2; clone size: NA; V gene: TRBV29-1; CDR3 protein: CSVGSARTRSYGYTF; CDR3 DNA: TGCAGCGTTGGTTCAGCCCGGACACGTTCCTATGGCTACACCTTC
D gene: TRBD1; J gene: TRBJ2-3; clone size: NA; V gene: TRBV5-3; CDR3 protein: CARSVQWVKDRPSTDTQYF; CDR3 DNA: TGTGCCAGAAGCGTGCAGTGGGTAAAGGACAGGCCTAGCACAGATACGCAGTATTTT
D gene: NA; J gene: TRBJ2-1; clone size: NA; V gene: TRBV9; CDR3 protein: CASSVTVSSYNEQFF; CDR3 DNA: TGTGCCAGCAGCGTAACCGTGAGCTCCTACAATGAGCAGTTCTTC
D gene: NA; J gene: TRBJ1-2; clone size: NA; V gene: TRBV4-2; CDR3 protein: CASSLHSGGGYTF; CDR3 DNA: TGTGCCAGCAGCCTCCACTCCGGGGGTGGCTACACCTTC
D gene: NA; J gene: TRBJ1-1; clone size: NA; V gene: TRBV7-3; CDR3 protein: CASSQTVNTEAFF; CDR3 DNA: TGTGCCAGCAGCCAAACAGTGAACACTGAAGCTTTCTTT
D gene: NA; J gene: TRBJ2-1; clone size: NA; V gene: TRBV6-1; CDR3 protein: CASSELDYNEQFF; CDR3 DNA: TGTGCCAGCAGTGAACTAGACTACAATGAGCAGTTCTTC
D gene: TRBD1; J gene: TRBJ1-2; clone size: NA; V gene: TRBV2; CDR3 protein: CASSEYWAGQGYGYTF; CDR3 DNA: TGTGCCAGCAGTGAATATTGGGCGGGACAGGGGTATGGCTACACCTTC
D gene: TRBD2; J gene: TRBJ2-1; clone size: NA; V gene: TRBV7-2; CDR3 protein: CASSGLAGYNEQFF; CDR3 DNA: TGTGCCAGCAGCGGACTAGCGGGATACAATGAGCAGTTCTTC
D gene: NA; J gene: TRBJ2-3; clone size: NA; V gene: TRBV7-8; CDR3 protein: CASSLAVLASFSTDTQYF; CDR3 DNA: TGTGCCAGCAGCTTAGCAGTTTTAGCGTCGTTCTCCACAGATACGCAGTATTTT